The T cell receptor beta chain described here comes from a study of shared clonotypes between healthy human individuals. General study points: Naive subsets tended to show greater estimated richness than memory subsets. Measured sharing among donors was expected to vary with sequencing depth.

For sorted subsets, approximately 0.2 ug DNA per replicate equaled about 30,000 T cell genomes. TCRdb's copy holds only in-frame clones and misses some; the assay was immunoSEQ multiplex PCR. Among some 740,000 clones listed, roughly 92% were seen once. Terminally differentiated effector memory CD45RA+ cells were left out of the naive CD8 fraction, which was CD45RO-negative and positively selected for CCR7. V lost 5 bases and J lost 3; bases outside the gene matches: 19. Germline V gene sequence: CDR1 SGHTA, CDR2 FQGNSA. This CDR3 comprises 19 residues. As concerns this clone: Its specificity is unknown.

V and J are TRBV7-2 and TRBJ2-1; 7 bases match TRBD2. The clonotype was recovered from a man younger than 40 in good health. The sequencing input was naive CD8+ T cells sorted from blood. CDR3 nucleotides: TGTGCCAGCAGCACCCCCCGGGACTACCCCCCCCGAGACTACAATGAGCAGTTCTTC. Protein sequence: CASSTPRDYPPRDYNEQFF.